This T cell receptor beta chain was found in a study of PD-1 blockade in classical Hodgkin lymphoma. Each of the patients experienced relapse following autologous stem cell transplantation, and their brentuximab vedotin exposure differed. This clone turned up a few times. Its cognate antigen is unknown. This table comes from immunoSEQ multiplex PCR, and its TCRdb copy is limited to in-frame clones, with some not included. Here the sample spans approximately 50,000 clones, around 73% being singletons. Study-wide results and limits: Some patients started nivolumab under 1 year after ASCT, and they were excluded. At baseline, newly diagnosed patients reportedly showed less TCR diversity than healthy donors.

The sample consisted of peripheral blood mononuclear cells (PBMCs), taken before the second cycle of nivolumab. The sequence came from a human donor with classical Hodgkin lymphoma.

For the CDR3, the DNA is TGTGCCAGCACTCCTGGGAGGGCCATAGATACGCAGTATTTT. Its protein is CASTPGRAIDTQYF. The rearrangement links TRBV7-2 to TRBJ2-3, with TRBD2 identical over 7 bases. J lost 5 bases, V lost 7 bases, and 9 bases had no gene match. The CDR3 length is 14 residues. In germline, CDR1 is SGHTA, CDR2 FQGNSA.